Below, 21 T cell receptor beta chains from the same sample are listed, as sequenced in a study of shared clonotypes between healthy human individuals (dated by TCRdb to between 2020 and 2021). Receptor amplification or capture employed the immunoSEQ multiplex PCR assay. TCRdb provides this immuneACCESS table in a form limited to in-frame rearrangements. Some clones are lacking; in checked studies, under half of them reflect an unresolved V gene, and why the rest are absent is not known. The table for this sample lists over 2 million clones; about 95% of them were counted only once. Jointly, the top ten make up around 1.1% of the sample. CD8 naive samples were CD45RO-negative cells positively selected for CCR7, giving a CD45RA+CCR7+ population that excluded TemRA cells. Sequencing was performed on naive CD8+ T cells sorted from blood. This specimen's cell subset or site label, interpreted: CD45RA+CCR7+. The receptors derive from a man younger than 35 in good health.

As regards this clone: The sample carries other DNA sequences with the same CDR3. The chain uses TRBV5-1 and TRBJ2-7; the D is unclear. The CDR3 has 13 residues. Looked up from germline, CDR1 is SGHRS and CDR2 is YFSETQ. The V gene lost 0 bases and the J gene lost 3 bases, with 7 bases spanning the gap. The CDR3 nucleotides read TGCGCCAGCAGCTTGGCCGCTAGCTACGAGCAGTACTTC. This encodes CASSLAASYEQYF.

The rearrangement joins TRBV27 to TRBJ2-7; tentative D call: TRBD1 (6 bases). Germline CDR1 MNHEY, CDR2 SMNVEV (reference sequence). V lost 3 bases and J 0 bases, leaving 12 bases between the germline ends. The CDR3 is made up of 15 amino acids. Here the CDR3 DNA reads TGTGCCAGCAGTTTCACAGGGCCCCTCTCCTACGAGCAGTACTTC. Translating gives CASSFTGPLSYEQYF.

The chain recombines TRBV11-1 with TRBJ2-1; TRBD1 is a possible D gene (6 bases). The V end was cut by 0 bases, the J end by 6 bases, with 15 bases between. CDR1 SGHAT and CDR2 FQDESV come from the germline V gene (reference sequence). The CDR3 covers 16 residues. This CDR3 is CASSLAPGEIFNEQFF. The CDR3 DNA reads TGTGCCAGCAGCTTAGCGCCAGGGGAAATTTTCAATGAGCAGTTCTTC. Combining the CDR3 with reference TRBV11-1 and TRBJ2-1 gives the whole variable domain EAEVAQSPRYKITEKSQAVAFWCDPISGHATLYWYRQILGQGPELLVQFQDESVVDDSQLPKDRFSAERLKGVDSTLKIQPAELGDSAMYLCASSLAPGEIFNEQFFGPGTRLTVL.

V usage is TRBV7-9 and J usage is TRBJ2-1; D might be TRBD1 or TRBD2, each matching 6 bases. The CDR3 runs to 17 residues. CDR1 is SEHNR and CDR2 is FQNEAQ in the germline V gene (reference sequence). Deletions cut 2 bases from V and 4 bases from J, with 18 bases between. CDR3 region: CASSLTFPGDTYNEQFF. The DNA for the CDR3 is TGTGCCAGCAGCTTAACGTTCCCGGGGGACACTTACAATGAGCAGTTCTTC. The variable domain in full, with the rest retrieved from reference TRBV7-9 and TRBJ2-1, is DTGVSQNPRHKITKRGQNVTFRCDPISEHNRLYWYRQTLGQGPEFLTYFQNEAQLEKSRLLSDRFSAERPKGSFSTLEIQRTEQGDSAMYLCASSLTFPGDTYNEQFFGPGTRLTVL.

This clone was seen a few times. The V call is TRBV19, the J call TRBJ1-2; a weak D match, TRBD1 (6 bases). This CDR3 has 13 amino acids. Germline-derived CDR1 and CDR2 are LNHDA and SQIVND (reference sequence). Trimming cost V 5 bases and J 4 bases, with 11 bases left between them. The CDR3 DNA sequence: TGTGCCAGTAGTTCGGACAGCCTCTATGGCTACACCTTC. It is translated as CASSSDSLYGYTF.

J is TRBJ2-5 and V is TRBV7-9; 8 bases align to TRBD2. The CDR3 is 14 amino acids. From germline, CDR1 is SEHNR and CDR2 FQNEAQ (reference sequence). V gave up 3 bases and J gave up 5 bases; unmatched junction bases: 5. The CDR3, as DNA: TGTGCCAGCAGCTTCGAGCGGGAGCTGGAGACCCAGTACTTC. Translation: CASSFERELETQYF.

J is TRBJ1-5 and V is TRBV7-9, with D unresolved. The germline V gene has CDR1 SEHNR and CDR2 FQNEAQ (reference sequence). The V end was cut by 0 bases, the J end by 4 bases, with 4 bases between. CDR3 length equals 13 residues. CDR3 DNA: TGTGCCAGCAGCTTAGCCTTGAATCAGCCCCAGCATTTT. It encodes CASSLALNQPQHF.

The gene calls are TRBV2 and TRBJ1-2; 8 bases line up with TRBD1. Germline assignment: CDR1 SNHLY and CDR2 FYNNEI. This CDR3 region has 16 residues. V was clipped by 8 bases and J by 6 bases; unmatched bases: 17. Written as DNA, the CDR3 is TGTGCCAGCGAGACGGTAGGGGGCAGGGGGCTCGATGGCTACACCTTC. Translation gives CASETVGGRGLDGYTF.

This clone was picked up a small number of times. CDR3 loop: CASSPGTTNQPQHF. The CDR3 coding sequence is TGTGCCAGCAGCCCGGGGACAACCAATCAGCCCCAGCATTTT. This rearrangement joins TRBV7-2 to TRBJ1-5, with D tentatively TRBD1 (6 bases). The CDR3 has 14 amino acids. CDR1 SGHTA and CDR2 FQGNSA come from the germline V gene. Deletions cut 5 bases from V and 3 bases from J, with 11 bases between. The variable domain in full, completed from reference TRBV7-2 and TRBJ1-5, reads GAGVSQSPSNKVTEKGKDVELRCDPISGHTALYWYRQSLGQGLEFLIYFQGNSAPDKSGLPSDRFSAERTGGSVSTLTIQRTQQEDSAVYLCASSPGTTNQPQHFGDGTRLSIL.

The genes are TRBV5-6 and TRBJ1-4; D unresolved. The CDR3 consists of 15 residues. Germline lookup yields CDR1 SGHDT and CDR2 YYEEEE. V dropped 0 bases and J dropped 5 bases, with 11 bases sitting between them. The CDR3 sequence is CASSLEAGINEKLFF. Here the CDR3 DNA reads TGTGCCAGCAGCTTGGAGGCAGGTATAAATGAAAAACTGTTTTTT.

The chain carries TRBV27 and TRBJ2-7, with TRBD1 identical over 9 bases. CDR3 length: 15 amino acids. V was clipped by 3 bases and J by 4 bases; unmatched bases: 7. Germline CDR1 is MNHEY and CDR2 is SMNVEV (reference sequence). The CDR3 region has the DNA TGTGCCAGCAGTTTCGGGGGCGGGACAGGGTACGAGCAGTACTTC. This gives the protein CASSFGGGTGYEQYF.

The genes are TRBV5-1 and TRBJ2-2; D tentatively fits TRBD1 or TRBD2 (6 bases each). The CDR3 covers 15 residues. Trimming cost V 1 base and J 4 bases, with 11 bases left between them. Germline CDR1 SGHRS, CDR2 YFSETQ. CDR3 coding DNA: TGCGCCAGCAGCTTGAAGGGGGGTAGCACCGGGGAGCTGTTTTTT. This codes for CASSLKGGSTGELFF. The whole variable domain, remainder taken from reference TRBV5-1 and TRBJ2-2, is KAGVTQTPRYLIKTRGQQVTLSCSPISGHRSVSWYQQTPGQGLQFLFEYFSETQRNKGNFPGRFSGRQFSNSRSEMNVSTLELGDSALYLCASSLKGGSTGELFFGEGSRLTVL.

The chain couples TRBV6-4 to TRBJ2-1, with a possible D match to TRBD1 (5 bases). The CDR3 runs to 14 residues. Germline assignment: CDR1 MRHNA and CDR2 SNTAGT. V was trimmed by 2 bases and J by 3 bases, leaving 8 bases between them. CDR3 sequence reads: CASSDGAGYNEQFF. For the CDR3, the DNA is TGTGCCAGCAGTGACGGGGCCGGCTACAATGAGCAGTTCTTC.

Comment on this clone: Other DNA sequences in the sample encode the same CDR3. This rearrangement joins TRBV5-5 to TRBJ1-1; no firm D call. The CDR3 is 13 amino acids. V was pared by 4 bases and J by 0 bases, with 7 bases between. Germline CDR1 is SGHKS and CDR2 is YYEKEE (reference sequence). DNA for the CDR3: TGTGCCAGCAGCCTGGGATTGAACACTGAAGCTTTCTTT. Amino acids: CASSLGLNTEAFF.

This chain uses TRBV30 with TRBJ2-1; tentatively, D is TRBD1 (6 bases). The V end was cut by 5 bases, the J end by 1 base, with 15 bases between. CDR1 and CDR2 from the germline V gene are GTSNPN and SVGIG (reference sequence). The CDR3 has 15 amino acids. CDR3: CAWEPGQGSYNEQFF. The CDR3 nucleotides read TGTGCCTGGGAGCCGGGGCAGGGGTCCTACAATGAGCAGTTCTTC.

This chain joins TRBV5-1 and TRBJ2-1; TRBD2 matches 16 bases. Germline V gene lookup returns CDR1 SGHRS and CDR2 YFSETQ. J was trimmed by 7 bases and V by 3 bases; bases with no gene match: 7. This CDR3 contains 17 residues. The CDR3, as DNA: TGCGCCAGCAGCTCTGGGGGACTAGCGGGAGGGTGGAATGAGCAGTTCTTC. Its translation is CASSSGGLAGGWNEQFF.

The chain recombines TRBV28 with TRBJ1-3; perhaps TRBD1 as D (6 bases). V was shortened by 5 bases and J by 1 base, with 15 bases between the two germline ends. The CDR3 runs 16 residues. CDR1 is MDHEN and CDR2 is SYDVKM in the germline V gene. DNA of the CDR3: TGTGCCAGCAGTAACAGGGCCGAAGGTTCTGGAAACACCATATATTTT. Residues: CASSNRAEGSGNTIYF. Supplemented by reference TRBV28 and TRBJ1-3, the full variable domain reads DVKVTQSSRYLVKRTGEKVFLECVQDMDHENMFWYRQDPGLGLRLIYFSYDVKMKEKGDIPEGYSVSREKKERFSLILESASTNQTSMYLCASSNRAEGSGNTIYFGEGSWLTVV.

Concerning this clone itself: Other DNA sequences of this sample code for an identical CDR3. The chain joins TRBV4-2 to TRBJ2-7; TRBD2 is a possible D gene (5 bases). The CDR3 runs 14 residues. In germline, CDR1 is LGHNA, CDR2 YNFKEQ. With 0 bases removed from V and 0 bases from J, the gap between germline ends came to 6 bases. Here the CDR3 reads CASSQDRGSYEQYF. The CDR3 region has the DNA TGTGCCAGCAGCCAAGACCGGGGCTCCTACGAGCAGTACTTC.

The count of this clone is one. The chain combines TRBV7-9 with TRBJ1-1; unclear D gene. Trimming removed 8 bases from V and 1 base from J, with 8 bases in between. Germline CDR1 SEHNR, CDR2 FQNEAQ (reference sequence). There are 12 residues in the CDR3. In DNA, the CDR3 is TGTGCCAGCGGAACAGAGAACACTGAAGCTTTCTTT. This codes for CASGTENTEAFF.

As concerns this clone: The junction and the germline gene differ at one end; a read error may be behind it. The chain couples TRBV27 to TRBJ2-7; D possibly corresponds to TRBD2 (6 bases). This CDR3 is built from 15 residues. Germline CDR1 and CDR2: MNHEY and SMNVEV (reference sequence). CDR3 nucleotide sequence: TGTGCCAGCAGTTTCTACGGGGGTTTACTCTACGAACAGTACTTC. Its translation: CASSFYGGLLYEQYF.

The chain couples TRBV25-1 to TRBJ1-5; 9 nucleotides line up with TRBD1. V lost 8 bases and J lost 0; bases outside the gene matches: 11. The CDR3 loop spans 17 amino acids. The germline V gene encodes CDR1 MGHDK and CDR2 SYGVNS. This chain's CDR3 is CASVSGTGCYSNQPQHF. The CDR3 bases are TGTGCCAGCGTTTCCGGGACAGGGTGCTATAGCAATCAGCCCCAGCATTTT.